This entry describes one TCR beta chain. This sample was included in a study of blood T cell repertoires in COVID-19. Study-level background: Samples came from the United States, Italy and Spain, spanning acute and convalescent COVID-19. Nucleic acid was either cDNA or gDNA, and it came from T cells, B-cell-depleted T cells, or PBMCs.

The authors' processing: By means of reference gene primer amplification, nucleated cell counts were estimated. TCRdb's table, derived via immunoSEQ multiplex PCR, lists solely in-frame clones and lacks some. Clone size and the V and J calls come from that table; the DNA yielded D and trimming. This table holds about 150,000 clones, roughly nine tenths found once. A Seattle source enrolled patients during active infection and followed them longitudinally. Losses at the gene ends were 2 bases for V and 9 bases for J; bases not matched to a gene: 5. Germline CDR1 is LGHDT and CDR2 is YNNKEL (reference sequence). The CDR3 consists of 14 residues.

The chain joins TRBV3-1 (or the pseudogene TRBV3-2) to TRBJ2-1, with 9 bases fitting TRBD1. This receptor was taken from a young man with COVID-19, enrolled during active disease. Sequences were obtained from peripheral blood. CDR3 amino acids: CASSQYRGQGEQFF. DNA for the CDR3: TGTGCCAGCAGCCAATACAGGGGGCAGGGTGAGCAGTTCTTC.